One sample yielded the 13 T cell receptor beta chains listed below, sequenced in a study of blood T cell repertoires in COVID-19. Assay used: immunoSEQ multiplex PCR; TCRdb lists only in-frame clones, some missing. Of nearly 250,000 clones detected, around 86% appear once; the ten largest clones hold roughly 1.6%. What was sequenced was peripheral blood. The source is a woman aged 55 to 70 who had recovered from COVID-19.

The CDR3 coding sequence is TGTGCCACCAGCAGAGACCAGAGGAATGAAAAACTGTTTTTT. Its protein is CATSRDQRNEKLFF. V is TRBV15 and J is TRBJ1-4; D is ambiguous. This CDR3 has 14 residues. Trimming stripped 0 bases from V and 5 bases from J, with 7 bases between. Germline V gene sequence: CDR1 LNHNV, CDR2 YYDKDF (reference sequence). The variable domain in full, with the rest retrieved from reference TRBV15 and TRBJ1-4, is DAMVIQNPRYQVTQFGKPVTLSCSQTLNHNVMYWYQQKSSQAPKLLFHYYDKDFNNEADTPDNFQSRRPNTSFCFLDIRSPGLGDTAMYLCATSRDQRNEKLFFGSGTQLSVL.

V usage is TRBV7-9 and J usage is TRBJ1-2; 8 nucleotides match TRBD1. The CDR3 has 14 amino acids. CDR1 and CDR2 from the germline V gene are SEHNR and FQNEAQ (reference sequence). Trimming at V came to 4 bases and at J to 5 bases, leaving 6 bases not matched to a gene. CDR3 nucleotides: TGTGCCAGCAGCTCTAACAGGGGGGCGTATGGCTACACCTTC. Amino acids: CASSSNRGAYGYTF. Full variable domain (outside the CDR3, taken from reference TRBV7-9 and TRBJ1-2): DTGVSQNPRHKITKRGQNVTFRCDPISEHNRLYWYRQTLGQGPEFLTYFQNEAQLEKSRLLSDRFSAERPKGSFSTLEIQRTEQGDSAMYLCASSSNRGAYGYTFGSGTRLTVV.

CDR3 loop: CASSLEVGTGFGKLFF. The CDR3 nucleotides are TGCGCCAGCAGCTTGGAAGTGGGGACAGGGTTCGGAAAACTGTTTTTT. This chain joins TRBV5-1 and TRBJ1-4; 9 nucleotides agree with TRBD1. Germline V lookup: CDR1 SGHRS, CDR2 YFSETQ. J was trimmed by 10 bases and V by 0 bases; bases with no gene match: 10. The CDR3 consists of 16 residues.

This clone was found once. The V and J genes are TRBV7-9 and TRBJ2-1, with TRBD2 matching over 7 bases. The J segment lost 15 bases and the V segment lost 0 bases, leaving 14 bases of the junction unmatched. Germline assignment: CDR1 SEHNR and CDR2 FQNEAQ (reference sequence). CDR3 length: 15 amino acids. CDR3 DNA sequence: TGTGCCAGCAGCTTAGCGCTGGGAGGGTTCCCGGATACGTTCTTC. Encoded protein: CASSLALGGFPDTFF.

The CDR3 reads CASSLRSGGYSTDTQYF. The CDR3 bases are TGTGCCAGCAGTCTCAGGAGCGGGGGGTATAGCACAGATACGCAGTATTTT. This chain connects TRBV6-6 to TRBJ2-3; TRBD2 matches 9 bases. The CDR3 length is 17 residues. V was pared by 5 bases and J by 0 bases, with 9 bases of the junction left unmatched. The germline V gene encodes CDR1 MNHNY and CDR2 SVGAGI (reference sequence).

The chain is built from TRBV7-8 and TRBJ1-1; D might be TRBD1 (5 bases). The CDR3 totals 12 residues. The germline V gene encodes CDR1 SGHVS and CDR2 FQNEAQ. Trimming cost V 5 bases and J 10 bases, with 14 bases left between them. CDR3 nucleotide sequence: TGTGCCAGCAGCGGGGGAGGGGTCGGAGCTTTCTTT. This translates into CASSGGGVGAFF.

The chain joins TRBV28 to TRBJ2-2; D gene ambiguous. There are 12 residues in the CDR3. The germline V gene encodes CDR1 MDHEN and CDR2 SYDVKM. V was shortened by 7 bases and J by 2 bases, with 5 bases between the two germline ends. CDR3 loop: CASTLNTGELFF. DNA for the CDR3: TGTGCCAGCACCCTAAACACCGGGGAGCTGTTTTTT.

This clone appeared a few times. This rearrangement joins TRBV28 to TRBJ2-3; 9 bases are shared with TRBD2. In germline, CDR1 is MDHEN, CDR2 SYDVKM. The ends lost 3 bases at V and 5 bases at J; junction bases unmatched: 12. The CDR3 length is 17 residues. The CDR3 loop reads CASSLGLFAGGRDTQYF. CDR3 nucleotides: TGTGCCAGCAGTTTGGGACTCTTTGCGGGGGGGAGAGATACGCAGTATTTT.

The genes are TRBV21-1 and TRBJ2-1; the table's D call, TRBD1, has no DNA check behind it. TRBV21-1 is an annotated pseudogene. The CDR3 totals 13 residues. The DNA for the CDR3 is TGTGCCAGCAGCAAACCAGGGGGACTTGAGCAGTTCTTC. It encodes CASSKPGGLEQFF.

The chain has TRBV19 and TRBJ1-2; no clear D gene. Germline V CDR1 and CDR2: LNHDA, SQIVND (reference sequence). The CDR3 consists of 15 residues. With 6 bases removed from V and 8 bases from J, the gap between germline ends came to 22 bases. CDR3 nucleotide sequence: TGTGCCAGTAGCCCGACGCGAACGGGTCCCCTAGGCTACACCTTC. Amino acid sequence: CASSPTRTGPLGYTF.

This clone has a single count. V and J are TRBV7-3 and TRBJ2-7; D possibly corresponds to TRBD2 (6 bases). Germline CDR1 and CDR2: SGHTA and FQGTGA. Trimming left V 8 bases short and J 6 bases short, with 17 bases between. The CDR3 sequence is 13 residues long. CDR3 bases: TGTGCCAGCGCGGGGAATTCAGGGTCCGAGCAGTACTTC. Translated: CASAGNSGSEQYF.

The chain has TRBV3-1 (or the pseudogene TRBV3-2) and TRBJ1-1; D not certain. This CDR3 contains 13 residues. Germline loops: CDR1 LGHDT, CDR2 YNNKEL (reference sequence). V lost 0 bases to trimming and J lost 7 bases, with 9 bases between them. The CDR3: CASSQDPRSEAFF. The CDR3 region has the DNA TGTGCCAGCAGCCAAGACCCACGTAGTGAAGCTTTCTTT.

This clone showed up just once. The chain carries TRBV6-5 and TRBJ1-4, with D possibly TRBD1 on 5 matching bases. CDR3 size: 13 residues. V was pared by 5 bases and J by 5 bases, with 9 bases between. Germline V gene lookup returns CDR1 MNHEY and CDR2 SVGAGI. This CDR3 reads CASSRTRNEKLFF. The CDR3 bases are TGTGCCAGCAGTAGGACACGGAATGAAAAACTGTTTTTT.